This T cell receptor beta chain was sequenced during a study of T cells in Graves' hyperthyroidism and ophthalmopathy. Researchers took RNA transcripts and amplified the TCR beta CDR3 regions from them. First-round RT-PCR with HTBI primers amplified the TCR CDR3 region. In TCRdb, the multiplex PCR reads were re-called with MiXCR into one record per CDR3 protein. The data show about 270,000 distinct CDR3 sequences, over 20% seen once. This clonotype showed up just a few times. Its antigen is as yet unknown. Study-level findings and limits: Most thyroid clonotypes with frequency above 0.001 were detected in blood.

The specimen was blood. The source is a young man with Graves' ophthalmopathy.

This chain's CDR3 is CASSLGFRADEQYF. Here the CDR3 DNA reads TGCGCCAGCAGCTTGGGCTTCCGAGCCGACGAGCAGTACTTC. The genes are TRBV5-1 and TRBJ2-7; D is uncertain. CDR1 and CDR2 from the germline V gene are SGHRS and YFSETQ. This CDR3 has 14 amino acids. V lost 0 bases to trimming and J lost 5 bases, with 12 bases between them.